This T cell receptor (beta chain) was retrieved from a study of blood T cell repertoires in COVID-19 (TCRdb year 2020). Regarding the complete study: Collaborator samples came from the United States, Italy and Spain and covered acute and convalescent phases of COVID-19. The prospective study material was composed of cDNA or gDNA derived from T cells, B-cell-depleted T cells, or PBMCs. Deeply sampled blood TCRbeta repertoires from subjects exposed to, actively infected with, or recovered from COVID-19 were included in the dataset. The repertoires were made available in a free public database intended to serve as a resource for research on the immune response to SARS-CoV-2. Samples came from the ongoing ImmuneRACE study (first 160 participants) plus 1,254 subjects from 6 global collaborators. A de-identified subject ID, COVID-19 status, age in years and sex were almost always included in the sample metadata. Where HLA class I and class II types were available, the types were taken from metadata supplied by the sample provider, not from assay-based typing. General conclusions and limits of the study: How much clinical and demographic metadata was included differed by source and by participant, and the metadata was provided uncurated.

Participants in the prospective study were aged roughly 18 to 90 years, lived in 20 to 30 United States geographic areas, and enrolled through a virtual design. In the prospective study, participants were assigned to cohorts based on the clinical history participants reported in a screening survey and a study questionnaire. Recovered participants in ImmuneRACE Cohort 3 were defined by two consecutive negative NP/OP PCR tests, clearance by a healthcare professional, or resolution of symptoms. Mobile phlebotomists in the prospective study collected whole blood, serum and a nasopharyngeal or oropharyngeal swab from every participant. Prospective study participants could optionally give additional blood draws and questionnaires over an approximately two-month period. Blood samples from the prospective study were shipped frozen or at room temperature prior to DNA extraction. The immunoSEQ Assay, a bias-controlled multiplex PCR, was used to amplify TCRbeta CDR3 regions from genomic DNA. The authors processed their data as follows. The number of nucleated cells in each sample was estimated from the amplification of reference gene primers within the assay. Sequence reads were collapsed and filtered to measure the absolute abundance of every unique TCRbeta CDR3 rearrangement. Productive Simpson clonality was computed per sample as the square root of Simpson's diversity index over productive rearrangements. Here the immuneACCESS table is served through TCRdb, limited to in-frame sequences with V and J called. Missing clones are a known gap in these copies; in checked studies unresolved V genes cover under half, and the rest lacks a known reason. The V and J calls and the clone size are those of that table, but D and trimming were determined from the DNA. Here the sample has a few hundred thousand clones; approximately 83% occur a single time. The ten largest clones take up roughly 2% of the sample.

Reading from cysteine to phenylalanine, the CDR3 counts 15 amino acids. Just CDR3 DNA is preserved here, 45 bases in frame from base 1. The germline V gene (reference sequence) sets CDR1 to WNHNN and CDR2 to SYGVQD. Between the V and J ends, shortened by 8 bases and 0 bases respectively, the junction contains 17 bases. About this clone: The clone's antigen remains unknown. There are no base qualities to consult, and no much larger clone falls within one base.

The chain couples TRBV10-1 to TRBJ2-7; the D region possibly corresponds to TRBD1 (6 bases align). The receptor comes from a man aged 25 to 45 who had recovered from COVID-19. Sequencing used PBMCs or T cells enriched from blood (not recorded which). The DNA is TGCGCCAGCGGTTATAGCCGGGACAACTCCTACGAGCAGTACTTC. This encodes CASGYSRDNSYEQYF.